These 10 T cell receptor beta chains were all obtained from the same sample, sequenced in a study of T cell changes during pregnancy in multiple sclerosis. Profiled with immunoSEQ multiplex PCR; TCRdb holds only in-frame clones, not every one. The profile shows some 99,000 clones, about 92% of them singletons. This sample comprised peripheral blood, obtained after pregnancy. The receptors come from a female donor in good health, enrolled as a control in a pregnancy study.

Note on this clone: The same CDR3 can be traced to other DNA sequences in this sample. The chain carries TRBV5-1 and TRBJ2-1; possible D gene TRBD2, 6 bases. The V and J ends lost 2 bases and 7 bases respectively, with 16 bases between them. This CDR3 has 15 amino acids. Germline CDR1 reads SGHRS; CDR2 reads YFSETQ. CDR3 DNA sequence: TGCGCCAGCAGCTTTGGCCTAGCTGGGGGGAATGAGCAGTTCTTC. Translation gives CASSFGLAGGNEQFF. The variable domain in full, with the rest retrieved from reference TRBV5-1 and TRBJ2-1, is KAGVTQTPRYLIKTRGQQVTLSCSPISGHRSVSWYQQTPGQGLQFLFEYFSETQRNKGNFPGRFSGRQFSNSRSEMNVSTLELGDSALYLCASSFGLAGGNEQFFGPGTRLTVL.

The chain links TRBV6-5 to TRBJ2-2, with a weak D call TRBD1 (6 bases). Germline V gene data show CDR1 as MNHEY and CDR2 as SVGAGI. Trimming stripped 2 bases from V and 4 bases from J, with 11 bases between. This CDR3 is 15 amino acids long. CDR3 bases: TGTGCCAGCAGTTACAGTAGGGGGATCACCGGGGAGCTGTTTTTT. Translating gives CASSYSRGITGELFF.

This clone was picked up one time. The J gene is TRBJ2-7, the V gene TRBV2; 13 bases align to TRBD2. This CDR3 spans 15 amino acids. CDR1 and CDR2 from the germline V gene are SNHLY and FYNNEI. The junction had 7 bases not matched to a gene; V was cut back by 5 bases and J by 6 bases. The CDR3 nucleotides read TGTGCCAGCAGTCCCCTGACTAGCGGGAGGAGCGAGCAGTACTTC. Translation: CASSPLTSGRSEQYF.

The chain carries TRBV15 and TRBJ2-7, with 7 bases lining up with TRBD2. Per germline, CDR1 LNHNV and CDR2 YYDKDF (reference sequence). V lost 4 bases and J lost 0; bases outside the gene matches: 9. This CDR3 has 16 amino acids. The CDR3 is CATSTARAGPSYEQYF. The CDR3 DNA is TGTGCCACCAGCACAGCGCGAGCGGGACCCTCCTACGAGCAGTACTTC.

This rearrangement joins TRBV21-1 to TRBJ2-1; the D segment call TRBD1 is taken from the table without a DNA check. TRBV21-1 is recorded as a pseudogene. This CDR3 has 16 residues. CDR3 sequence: CASSKGDRGIYNEQFF. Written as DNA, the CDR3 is TGTGCCAGCAGCAAAGGAGACAGGGGCATTTACAATGAGCAGTTCTTC.

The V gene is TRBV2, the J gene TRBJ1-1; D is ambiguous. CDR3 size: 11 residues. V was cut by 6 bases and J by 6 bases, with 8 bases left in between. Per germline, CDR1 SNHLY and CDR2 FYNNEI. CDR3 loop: CASRREAEAFF. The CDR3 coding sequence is TGTGCCAGCAGAAGGGAGGCTGAAGCTTTCTTT.

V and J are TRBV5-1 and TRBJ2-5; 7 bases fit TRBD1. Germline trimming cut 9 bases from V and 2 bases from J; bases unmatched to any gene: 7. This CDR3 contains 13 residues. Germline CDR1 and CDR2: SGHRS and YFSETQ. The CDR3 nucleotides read TGCGCCACCTCCCCGGGACAGCAAGAGACCCAGTACTTC. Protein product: CATSPGQQETQYF.

The CDR3 reads CASSPLEGQGAHGYTF. The CDR3 bases are TGTGCCAGCTCACCCCTCGAAGGACAGGGGGCACATGGCTACACCTTC. V and J are TRBV18 and TRBJ1-2, with 11 bases lining up with TRBD1. Trimming took 3 bases from V and 6 from J; bases not matched to a gene: 9. There are 16 residues in the CDR3. CDR1 and CDR2 from the germline V gene are KGHSH and LQKENI. Drawing the rest from reference TRBV18 and TRBJ1-2, the complete variable domain is NAGVMQNPRHLVRRRGQEARLRCSPMKGHSHVYWYRQLPEEGLKFMVYLQKENIIDESGMPKERFSAEFPKEGPSILRIQQVVRGDSAAYFCASSPLEGQGAHGYTFGSGTRLTVV.

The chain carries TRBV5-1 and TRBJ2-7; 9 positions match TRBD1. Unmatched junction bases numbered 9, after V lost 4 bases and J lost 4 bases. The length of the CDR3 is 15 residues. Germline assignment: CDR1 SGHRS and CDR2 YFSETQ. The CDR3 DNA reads TGCGCCAGCAGCCCTGGACAGGGGAGTAAGTACGAGCAGTACTTC. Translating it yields CASSPGQGSKYEQYF.

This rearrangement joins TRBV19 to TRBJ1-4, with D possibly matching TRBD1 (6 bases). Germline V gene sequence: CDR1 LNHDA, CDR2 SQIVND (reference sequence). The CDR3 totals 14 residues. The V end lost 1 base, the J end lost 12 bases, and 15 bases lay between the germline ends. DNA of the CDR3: TGTGCCAGTAGTATAGGACAGGCTGATTTAGAACTGTTTTTT. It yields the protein CASSIGQADLELFF.